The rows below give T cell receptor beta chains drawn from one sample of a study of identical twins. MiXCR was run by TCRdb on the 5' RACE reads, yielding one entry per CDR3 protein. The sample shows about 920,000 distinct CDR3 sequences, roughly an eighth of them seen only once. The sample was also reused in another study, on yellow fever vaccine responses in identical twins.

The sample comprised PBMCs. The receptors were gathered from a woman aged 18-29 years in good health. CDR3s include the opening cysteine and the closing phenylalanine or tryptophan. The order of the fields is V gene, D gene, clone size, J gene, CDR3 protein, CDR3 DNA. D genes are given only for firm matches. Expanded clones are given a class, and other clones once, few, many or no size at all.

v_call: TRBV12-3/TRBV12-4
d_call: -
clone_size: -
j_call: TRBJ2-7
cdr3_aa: CASSPPLRGPYEQYF
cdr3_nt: TGTGCCAGCAGTCCCCCCCTCCGGGGGCCCTACGAGCAGTACTTC

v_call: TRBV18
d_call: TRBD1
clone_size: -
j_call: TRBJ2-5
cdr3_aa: CASSPMTGARETQYF
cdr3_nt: TGTGCCAGCTCACCAATGACAGGGGCGAGGGAGACCCAGTACTTC

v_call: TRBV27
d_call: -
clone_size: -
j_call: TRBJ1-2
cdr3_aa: CASSLRQEIYGYTF
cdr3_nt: TGTGCCAGCAGTTTAAGACAGGAGATTTATGGCTACACCTTC

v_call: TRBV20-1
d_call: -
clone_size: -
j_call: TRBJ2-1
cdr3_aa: CSVVSGNSNEQFF
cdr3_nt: TGCAGTGTAGTCTCCGGGAACAGCAATGAGCAGTTCTTC

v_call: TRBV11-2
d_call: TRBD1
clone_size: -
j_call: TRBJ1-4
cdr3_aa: CASSLSGQGTEKLFF
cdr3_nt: TGTGCCAGCAGCTTAAGTGGACAGGGTACAGAAAAACTGTTTTTT

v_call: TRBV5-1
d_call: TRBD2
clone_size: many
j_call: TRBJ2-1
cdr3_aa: CASSLTSGSSYNEQFF
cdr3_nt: TGCGCCAGCAGCTTGACTAGCGGTAGCTCCTACAATGAGCAGTTCTTC

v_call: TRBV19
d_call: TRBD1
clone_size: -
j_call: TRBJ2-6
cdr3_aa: CATSTNRLQGIPGANVLTF
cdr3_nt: TGTGCCACCAGTACTAACCGTTTACAGGGGATCCCTGGGGCCAACGTCCTGACTTTC

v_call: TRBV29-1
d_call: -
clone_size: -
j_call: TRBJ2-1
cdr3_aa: CSVEGSDRRSYNEQFF
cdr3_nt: TGCAGCGTTGAAGGTTCCGACAGACGCTCCTACAATGAGCAGTTCTTC

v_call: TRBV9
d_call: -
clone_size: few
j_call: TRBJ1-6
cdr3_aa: CASSVAPYNSPLHF
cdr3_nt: TGTGCCAGCAGCGTAGCGCCCTATAATTCACCCCTCCACTTT

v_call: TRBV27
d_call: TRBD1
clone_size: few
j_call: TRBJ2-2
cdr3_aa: CASSPQGAWNTGELFF
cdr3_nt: TGTGCCAGCAGTCCCCAGGGGGCTTGGAACACCGGGGAGCTGTTTTTT

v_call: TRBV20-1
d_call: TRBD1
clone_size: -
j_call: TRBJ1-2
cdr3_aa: CSAPQGRDGYTF
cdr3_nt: TGCAGTGCTCCACAGGGGAGGGATGGCTACACCTTC

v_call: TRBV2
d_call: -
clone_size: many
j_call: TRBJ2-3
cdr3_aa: CASSREVSLPDTQYF
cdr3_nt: TGTGCCAGCAGTAGGGAGGTATCTCTCCCAGATACGCAGTATTTT

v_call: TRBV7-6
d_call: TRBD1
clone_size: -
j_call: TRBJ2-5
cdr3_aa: CASSASPTGLETQYF
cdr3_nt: TGTGCCAGCAGCGCATCCCCGACAGGGTTGGAGACCCAGTACTTC